The 30 T cell receptor beta chains below were found in one sample sequenced in a study of T cell repertoires in cytomegalovirus infection. TCRdb reprocessed the reads with MiXCR, giving one entry per CDR3 protein. Here the sample spans about 140,000 distinct CDR3 sequences, about 6.1% being singletons. The sequenced material came from PBMCs. These receptors were collected from a human donor in good health (CMV status not recorded). Some clones in this sample may be carry-over from other donors' samples.

This clonotype was counted ten times or more. The chain uses TRBV6-5 and TRBJ1-2; D possibly corresponds to TRBD1 (6 bases). Trimming left V 6 bases short and J 4 bases short, with 15 bases between. This CDR3 contains 14 residues. The V gene's germline CDR1 is MNHEY and CDR2 SVGAGI. The CDR3 coding sequence is TGTGCCAGCAGCCCACAACAGGGTATCTATGGCTACACCTTC. It encodes CASSPQQGIYGYTF.

This clonotype was counted ten times or more. The rearrangement uses TRBV7-2 and TRBJ2-7; 10 nucleotides agree with TRBD1. Germline V CDR1 and CDR2: SGHTA, FQGNSA. V dropped 5 bases and J dropped 4; count of bases not matched to a gene: 8. This CDR3 has 15 residues. The CDR3 sequence: CASSPSGTGVYEQYF. Here the CDR3 DNA reads TGTGCCAGCAGCCCGTCCGGGACAGGGGTTTACGAGCAGTACTTC. Full variable domain (outside the CDR3, taken from reference TRBV7-2 and TRBJ2-7): GAGVSQSPSNKVTEKGKDVELRCDPISGHTALYWYRQSLGQGLEFLIYFQGNSAPDKSGLPSDRFSAERTGGSVSTLTIQRTQQEDSAVYLCASSPSGTGVYEQYFGPGTRLTVT.

Concerning this clonotype: A much larger clone is a single base away; this may be a read error. The chain couples TRBV7-2 to TRBJ1-5; D is perhaps TRBD1 (5 bases). The CDR3 loop spans 13 amino acids. CDR1 is SGHTA, CDR2 FQGNSA, per germline. The V gene lost 3 bases and the J gene lost 4 bases, with 7 bases spanning the gap. This CDR3 reads CASSFGANQPQHF. CDR3 DNA sequence: TGTGCCAGCAGCTTCGGGGCGAATCAGCCCCAGCATTTT.

This clonotype has ten or more counts. The chain couples TRBV20-1 to TRBJ2-1, with D tentatively TRBD2 (7 bases). Germline CDR1 is DFQATT and CDR2 is SNEGSKA (reference sequence). CDR3 length equals 15 residues. V was trimmed by 1 base and J by 7 bases, leaving 17 bases between them. The CDR3 here is CSARGLRGGRNEQFF. The CDR3, as DNA: TGCAGTGCTAGAGGTCTGAGGGGGGGCCGAAATGAGCAGTTCTTC.

Ten or more counts support this clonotype. V gene TRBV10-3 combines with J gene TRBJ1-2, with 8 bases aligning to TRBD1. The CDR3 extends over 15 amino acids. Germline values: CDR1 ENHRY, CDR2 SYGVKD. With V trimmed by 6 bases and J by 7 bases, 13 bases remained unmatched. In DNA form, the CDR3 reads TGTGCCATCAGGGCGGACAGGGTGGTTCTACGTGGCTACACCTTC. Translation gives CAIRADRVVLRGYTF.

This clonotype came up a few times. This rearrangement joins TRBV6-5 to TRBJ2-5, with D hard to call. Trimming stripped 2 bases from V and 7 bases from J, with 17 bases between. The CDR3 loop spans 15 amino acids. CDR1 is MNHEY and CDR2 is SVGAGI in the germline V gene. The CDR3 here is CASSYDSDAGVTQYF. The CDR3, as DNA: TGTGCCAGCAGTTACGATTCGGACGCCGGAGTGACCCAGTACTTC.

This clonotype was seen repeatedly, ten times or more. The chain has TRBV6-4 and TRBJ2-3; D perhaps matches TRBD2 (6 bases). CDR1 is MRHNA, CDR2 SNTAGT, per germline. The CDR3 covers 16 residues. Trimming removed 3 bases from V and 4 bases from J, with 17 bases in between. In DNA, the CDR3 is TGTGCCAGCAGTGAGACGTGGCAGGGAGGAGCAGATACGCAGTATTTT. Protein product: CASSETWQGGADTQYF.

This clonotype was recorded many times. This chain links TRBV7-9 with TRBJ1-1, with D uncertain. CDR3 length equals 15 residues. V shed 7 bases and J shed 6 bases, with 21 bases lying between them. In germline, CDR1 is SEHNR, CDR2 FQNEAQ (reference sequence). CDR3: CASIGPLWEWAEAFF. As DNA, the CDR3 is TGTGCCAGCATCGGACCCCTCTGGGAATGGGCTGAAGCTTTCTTT.

This clonotype has a count of ten or more. The genes are TRBV6-6 and TRBJ2-7, with D perhaps matching TRBD2 (5 bases). Germline V gene data show CDR1 as MNHNY and CDR2 as SVGAGI (reference sequence). Trimming shortened V by 0 bases and J by 2 bases, and 11 bases separated the two germline ends. The CDR3 has 15 amino acids. The CDR3 DNA reads TGTGCCAGCAGTTACTCGACCAGCGGACCCTACGAGCAGTACTTC. This translates into CASSYSTSGPYEQYF.

This clonotype appeared a few times. The V call is TRBV6-2 or TRBV6-3, the J call TRBJ2-3; no definite D call. Per the germline V gene, CDR1 is MNHEY and CDR2 is SVGEGT. The CDR3 totals 14 residues. V was pared by 2 bases and J by 6 bases, with 12 bases between. The CDR3 region is CASSYDAPRDTQYF. CDR3 DNA sequence: TGTGCCAGCAGTTACGACGCGCCGAGGGATACGCAGTATTTT.

This clonotype was counted many times. Its ends do not fully match the called genes, so a read error is possible. The chain links TRBV7-9 to TRBJ2-2, with D possibly being TRBD2 (5 bases). The CDR3 sequence is 15 residues long. Germline V lookup: CDR1 SEHNR, CDR2 FQNEAQ (reference sequence). The CDR3: CASSLAPRRTGELFF. The DNA of the CDR3 is TGTGCCAGCAGTTTAGCGCCCAGGCGCACCGGGGAGCTGTTTTTT.

This clonotype occurred many times. The rearrangement uses TRBV12-3 or TRBV12-4 and TRBJ2-3; possible D gene TRBD1, 6 bases. This CDR3 is built from 13 residues. Deletions cut 5 bases from V and 9 bases from J, with 15 bases between. The CDR3 protein is CASSPGRGGTQYF. Written as DNA, the CDR3 is TGTGCCAGCAGTCCCGGCAGGGGTGGCACGCAGTATTTT.

This clonotype was seen repeatedly, ten times or more. The chain combines TRBV12-3 or TRBV12-4 with TRBJ2-3, with unresolved D. The CDR3 runs to 20 residues. The ends were cut back, 5 bases at V and 0 bases at J, with 27 bases in the middle. The CDR3 sequence is CASSLAPPGLETTSTDTQYF. The CDR3 coding sequence is TGTGCCAGCAGTCTCGCCCCTCCGGGCTTGGAGACGACTAGCACAGATACGCAGTATTTT.

This clonotype appeared a few times. In DNA form, the CDR3 reads TGCAGTGCCATGACAGGGCGGAACACCGGGGAGCTGTTTTTT. Translated, it gives CSAMTGRNTGELFF. The chain carries TRBV20-1 and TRBJ2-2, with TRBD1 matching 7 bases. The CDR3 contains 14 residues. Germline trimming cut 6 bases from V and 1 base from J; bases unmatched to any gene: 5. The germline V gene has CDR1 DFQATT and CDR2 SNEGSKA (reference sequence).

V gene TRBV15 combines with J gene TRBJ2-7; 9 bases fit TRBD1. CDR1 is LNHNV and CDR2 is YYDKDF in the germline V gene (reference sequence). Trimming took 5 bases from V and 6 from J; bases not matched to a gene: 8. CDR3 length equals 14 residues. This CDR3 reads CATSDRGREIEQYF. The CDR3 nucleotides are TGTGCCACCAGCGACAGGGGGAGAGAGATCGAGCAGTACTTC.

This clonotype was observed many times. The rearrangement uses TRBV7-2 and TRBJ2-4, with 11 bases matching TRBD2. V shed 4 bases, J shed 2 bases, and the junction held 7 bases outside the gene matches. The CDR3 extends over 17 amino acids. Germline V gives CDR1 SGHTA, CDR2 FQGNSA. The chain's CDR3 is CASSSTTSGTSKNIQYF. The CDR3 coding sequence is TGTGCCAGCAGCTCGACGACTAGCGGGACCTCCAAAAACATTCAGTACTTC.

This CDR3 is CATSRGQNEKETQYF. CDR3 nucleotides: TGTGCCACCAGCAGAGGACAGAATGAGAAAGAGACCCAGTACTTC. J is TRBJ2-5 and V is TRBV15; a weak D match, TRBD1 (5 bases). Germline CDR1 reads LNHNV; CDR2 reads YYDKDF (reference sequence). The length of the CDR3 is 15 residues. V dropped 1 base and J dropped 3 bases, with 12 bases sitting between them.

The rearrangement uses TRBV18 and TRBJ1-1, with D possibly being TRBD1 (5 bases). The germline gives CDR1 KGHSH, CDR2 LQKENI. This CDR3 is built from 15 residues. V dropped 3 bases and J dropped 0 bases, with 11 bases sitting between them. CDR3 bases: TGTGCCAGCTCACCTAAGACAGTTATGAACACTGAAGCTTTCTTT. Translating it yields CASSPKTVMNTEAFF.

The chain joins TRBV12-3 or TRBV12-4 to TRBJ2-1; possible D gene TRBD1, 6 bases. The length of the CDR3 is 15 residues. The ends were cut back, 7 bases at V and 9 bases at J, with 22 bases in the middle. The CDR3 sequence: CASTPSNRAIGEQFF. CDR3 bases: TGTGCCAGCACCCCGAGTAACAGGGCGATTGGTGAGCAGTTCTTC.

This clonotype was counted at least ten times. The gene calls are TRBV7-9 and TRBJ1-1; D is uncertain. The CDR3 is made up of 13 amino acids. V lost 5 bases to trimming and J lost 1 base, with 8 bases between them. Germline assignment: CDR1 SEHNR and CDR2 FQNEAQ (reference sequence). CDR3 sequence reads: CASSATSNTEAFF. The CDR3 DNA reads TGTGCCAGCAGCGCGACATCGAACACTGAAGCTTTCTTT.

This clonotype has at least ten counts. This chain uses TRBV7-3 with TRBJ2-3; 7 bases line up with TRBD2. The CDR3 has 14 amino acids. J lost 2 bases, V lost 5 bases, and 4 bases had no gene match. Germline assignment: CDR1 SGHTA and CDR2 FQGTGA. CDR3 sequence reads: CASSPLAATDTQYF. CDR3 bases: TGTGCCAGCAGCCCTCTAGCGGCCACAGATACGCAGTATTTT.

This clonotype was seen more than once but under ten times. The chain carries TRBV18 and TRBJ1-5; D may be TRBD1 (6 bases). This CDR3 region has 14 residues. V was trimmed by 7 bases and J by 6 bases, leaving 16 bases between them. Germline V gene sequence: CDR1 KGHSH, CDR2 LQKENI. The CDR3 region is CASCSLGGGQPQHF. The DNA for the CDR3 is TGTGCCAGCTGTTCGCTGGGAGGGGGTCAGCCCCAGCATTTT.

This clonotype was detected ten times or more. The rearrangement uses TRBV28 and TRBJ1-5, with D possibly TRBD1 on 5 matching bases. Per the germline V gene, CDR1 is MDHEN and CDR2 is SYDVKM. CDR3 length equals 13 residues. Trimming took 6 bases from V and 6 from J, leaving 12 bases between them. The DNA for the CDR3 is TGTGCCAGCAGCCCAGCAGGGAGTCAGCCCCAGCATTTT. Its translation: CASSPAGSQPQHF.

This clonotype was picked up many times. The chain combines TRBV28 with TRBJ2-7; D is ambiguous. With 7 bases removed from V and 8 bases from J, the gap between germline ends came to 18 bases. This CDR3 region has 13 residues. Germline V lookup: CDR1 MDHEN, CDR2 SYDVKM. CDR3 amino acids: CASTPPRATKQYF. The DNA for the CDR3 is TGTGCCAGCACACCCCCCCGGGCTACTAAGCAGTACTTC. Combining the CDR3 with reference TRBV28 and TRBJ2-7 gives the whole variable domain DVKVTQSSRYLVKRTGEKVFLECVQDMDHENMFWYRQDPGLGLRLIYFSYDVKMKEKGDIPEGYSVSREKKERFSLILESASTNQTSMYLCASTPPRATKQYFGPGTRLTVT.

This clonotype was picked up many times. The genes are TRBV7-8 and TRBJ2-5; D perhaps matches TRBD1 (6 bases). The CDR3 sequence is 18 residues long. V was cut by 1 base and J by 4 bases, with 22 bases left in between. CDR1 and CDR2 (germline): SGHVS, FQNEAQ. The CDR3 bases are TGTGCCAGCAGCTTAGTGGGTGGGGGCCTTATTGGGGGAGAGACCCAGTACTTC. Its protein product is CASSLVGGGLIGGETQYF. Full variable domain (outside the CDR3, taken from reference TRBV7-8 and TRBJ2-5): GAGVSQSPRYKVAKRGQDVALRCDPISGHVSLFWYQQALGQGPEFLTYFQNEAQLDKSGLPSDRFFAERPEGSVSTLKIQRTQQEDSAVYLCASSLVGGGLIGGETQYFGPGTRLLVL.

This clonotype was seen many times. This sequence joins TRBV5-1 and TRBJ1-1; D is undetermined. The CDR3 has 16 residues. The ends were cut back, 3 bases at V and 0 bases at J, with 15 bases in the middle. CDR1 SGHRS and CDR2 YFSETQ come from the germline V gene. The CDR3 protein is CASSSSGRRLNTEAFF. The CDR3 DNA sequence: TGCGCCAGCAGCTCTTCCGGACGCAGGCTGAACACTGAAGCTTTCTTT. The variable domain in full, completed from reference TRBV5-1 and TRBJ1-1, reads KAGVTQTPRYLIKTRGQQVTLSCSPISGHRSVSWYQQTPGQGLQFLFEYFSETQRNKGNFPGRFSGRQFSNSRSEMNVSTLELGDSALYLCASSSSGRRLNTEAFFGQGTRLTVV.

This clonotype was recorded many times. The chain combines TRBV7-3 with TRBJ1-1, with D uncertain. CDR3 length: 13 residues. Germline loops: CDR1 SGHTA, CDR2 FQGTGA. The V end lost 5 bases, the J end lost 3 bases, and 10 bases lay between the germline ends. The CDR3 nucleotides are TGTGCCAGCAGCCATGGCGAGGACACTGAAGCTTTCTTT. As protein: CASSHGEDTEAFF.

This clonotype was found many times. The chain couples TRBV7-6 to TRBJ2-7; possible D gene TRBD2, 6 bases. The CDR3 sequence is 14 residues long. Trimming cost V 6 bases and J 4 bases, with 16 bases left between them. Germline values: CDR1 SGHVS, CDR2 FNYEAQ. The CDR3 loop reads CASRPESGTYEQYF. The CDR3 DNA sequence: TGTGCCAGCAGGCCAGAATCCGGGACTTACGAGCAGTACTTC.

There are many counts of this clonotype. The chain uses TRBV5-4 and TRBJ2-7; the match to TRBD2 covers 7 bases. V dropped 0 bases and J dropped 0; count of bases not matched to a gene: 3. This CDR3 spans 15 amino acids. Germline assignment: CDR1 SGHNT and CDR2 YYREEE (reference sequence). The CDR3 is CASSLGRGDSYEQYF. In DNA, the CDR3 is TGTGCCAGCAGCTTGGGACGGGGGGACTCCTACGAGCAGTACTTC.

This clonotype occurred many times. The chain employs TRBV19 and TRBJ2-7, with 9 bases identical to TRBD1. Germline V gives CDR1 LNHDA, CDR2 SQIVND (reference sequence). This CDR3 has 12 amino acids. V shed 10 bases and J 7 bases; nucleotides not matched to a gene: 8. The CDR3 is CATLDRGREQYF. DNA of the CDR3: TGTGCCACCCTGGACAGGGGTAGGGAGCAGTACTTC.